These 17 T cell receptor beta chains were all obtained from the same sample, sequenced in a study of CD4 T cells in relation to SARS-CoV-2 and coronaviruses. The assay was immunoSEQ multiplex PCR, and TCRdb's table has in-frame clones only and misses some. The data hold roughly 60,000 clones, with 94% observed a single time. CD4+ T cells from unexposed donors were obtained before the COVID-19 pandemic (2011-2018). Material for sequencing was naive CD4+ T cells from PBMCs. This sample's subset: naive CD4+ T cells isolated by negative enrichment. The receptor set was obtained from a human donor in good health.

The rearrangement links TRBV7-6 to TRBJ2-3, with 9 bases that match TRBD2. Per germline, CDR1 SGHVS and CDR2 FNYEAQ. Trimming at V came to 4 bases and at J to 3 bases, leaving 17 bases not matched to a gene. The CDR3 covers 19 residues. CDR3 protein: CASSSGPLAGPAATDTQYF. CDR3 in DNA: TGTGCCAGCAGCTCAGGCCCCCTAGCGGGGCCCGCCGCAACAGATACGCAGTATTTT.

This sequence joins TRBV11-2 and TRBJ2-7; unclear D gene. Germline CDR1 reads SGHAT; CDR2 reads FQNNGV. Trimming shortened V by 4 bases and J by 3 bases, and 16 bases separated the two germline ends. The CDR3 contains 15 residues. The CDR3 is CASSSRMLDVYEQYF. CDR3 nucleotide sequence: TGTGCCAGCAGCTCCCGGATGCTAGACGTCTACGAGCAGTACTTC.

This chain uses TRBV2 with TRBJ2-7, with 7 bases that match TRBD2. The CDR3 spans 11 residues. CDR1 SNHLY and CDR2 FYNNEI come from the germline V gene. The trim removed 6 bases at V and 10 bases at J, leaving 6 bases unmatched. As DNA, the CDR3 is TGTGCCAGCAGCCTAGCGGAGCGACAGTACTTC. It yields the protein CASSLAERQYF.

The rearrangement uses TRBV3-1 (or the pseudogene TRBV3-2) and TRBJ2-2; D unclear. Germline CDR1 is LGHDT and CDR2 is YNNKEL (reference sequence). Trimming stripped 1 base from V and 4 bases from J, with 10 bases between. This CDR3 comprises 15 residues. The CDR3 loop reads CASSQGSRSTGELFF. As DNA, the CDR3 is TGTGCCAGCAGCCAAGGGTCTCGAAGCACCGGGGAGCTGTTTTTT.

The chain joins TRBV7-3 to TRBJ1-1; 9 bases are shared with TRBD1. This CDR3 has 16 amino acids. With V trimmed by 5 bases and J by 1 base, 8 bases remained unmatched. Germline assignment: CDR1 SGHTA and CDR2 FQGTGA. CDR3 sequence (DNA): TGTGCCAGCAGCCCCCGCCCGGGACAGGGGAACACTGAAGCTTTCTTT. Translating gives CASSPRPGQGNTEAFF.

This rearrangement joins TRBV5-4 to TRBJ2-1; 11 bases are a match to TRBD2. The CDR3 spans 15 residues. The trim removed 4 bases at V and 3 bases at J, leaving 3 bases unmatched. Germline V gives CDR1 SGHNT, CDR2 YYREEE (reference sequence). Written as DNA, the CDR3 is TGTGCCAGCAGCGCCGGACTAGCGGGCTACAATGAGCAGTTCTTC. It specifies CASSAGLAGYNEQFF.

V gene TRBV19 combines with J gene TRBJ2-7; 12 bases agree with TRBD2. V shed 11 bases and J 4 bases; nucleotides not matched to a gene: 15. CDR1 is LNHDA and CDR2 is SQIVND in the germline V gene (reference sequence). CDR3 length: 16 residues. This chain's CDR3 is CASPMRQLAGGYEQYF. The CDR3, as DNA: TGTGCCTCCCCGATGAGACAACTAGCGGGAGGTTACGAGCAGTACTTC.

This chain joins TRBV12-5 and TRBJ2-7; D possibly corresponds to TRBD2 (6 bases). This CDR3 has 19 amino acids. The ends were cut back, 4 bases at V and 4 bases at J, with 29 bases in the middle. Germline CDR1 and CDR2: LGHNT and FRNRAP. CDR3 amino acids: CASGSSPPRDSQRRYEQYF. For the CDR3, the DNA is TGTGCTAGTGGTTCCTCTCCACCGCGGGACTCCCAGCGCAGGTACGAGCAGTACTTC.

The CDR3 is CSVDRGTDTQYF. Here the CDR3 DNA reads TGCAGCGTGGACAGGGGCACAGATACGCAGTATTTT. The rearrangement joins TRBV29-1 to TRBJ2-3; 8 nucleotides agree with TRBD1. The germline V gene has CDR1 SQVTM and CDR2 ANQGSEA. Germline trimming cut 6 bases from V and 1 base from J; bases unmatched to any gene: 0. The CDR3 covers 12 residues.

The chain combines TRBV30 with TRBJ2-3; D is possibly TRBD2 (5 bases). Germline V CDR1 and CDR2: GTSNPN, SVGIG (reference sequence). Trimming removed 1 base at V and 1 base at J, with 12 bases between. The CDR3 has 15 amino acids. CDR3 bases: TGTGCCTGGAGTGCTCTAGGAGGTGGCACAGATACGCAGTATTTT. Translated, it gives CAWSALGGGTDTQYF.

V is TRBV9 and J is TRBJ2-7; TRBD2 aligns across 8 bases. CDR3 size: 15 residues. Looked up from germline, CDR1 is SGDLS and CDR2 is YYNGEE. Trimming removed 2 bases from V and 2 bases from J; junction bases left unmatched: 6. The CDR3 here is CASSVRTSFTYEQYF. The CDR3 DNA reads as TGTGCCAGCAGCGTTAGGACTAGCTTTACCTACGAGCAGTACTTC.

A remark on this clone: Other DNA sequences in this sample translate to the same CDR3. V gene TRBV28 combines with J gene TRBJ2-7, with D perhaps TRBD1 (7 bases). CDR1 MDHEN and CDR2 SYDVKM come from the germline V gene. V dropped 6 bases and J dropped 4 bases, with 13 bases sitting between them. The CDR3 is 13 residues long. In DNA form, the CDR3 reads TGTGCCAGCAGACCAGGGGGGAATTACGAGCAGTACTTC. Its protein is CASRPGGNYEQYF.

This chain uses TRBV6-5 with TRBJ2-7; D unresolved. CDR1 is MNHEY and CDR2 is SVGAGI in the germline V gene. CDR3 length equals 14 residues. The V gene lost 5 bases and the J gene lost 2 bases, with 13 bases spanning the gap. CDR3 residues: CASSPTGLTYEQYF. CDR3 nucleotides: TGTGCCAGCAGTCCAACGGGCCTTACCTACGAGCAGTACTTC.

This chain's CDR3 is CASSEEGTGSYEQYF. In DNA, the CDR3 is TGTGCCAGCAGTGAAGAAGGGACAGGGTCCTACGAGCAGTACTTC. The J gene is TRBJ2-7, the V gene TRBV2, with TRBD1 identical over 9 bases. The CDR3 loop spans 15 amino acids. Germline CDR1 is SNHLY and CDR2 is FYNNEI. The ends lost 1 base at V and 1 base at J; junction bases unmatched: 2.

The rearrangement links TRBV6-6 to TRBJ1-3, with D hard to call. The CDR3 extends over 13 amino acids. The V gene's germline CDR1 is MNHNY and CDR2 SVGAGI (reference sequence). V was clipped by 6 bases and J by 0 bases, with 6 bases between them. This CDR3 is CASSKDSGNTIYF. CDR3 in DNA: TGTGCCAGCAGCAAAGACTCTGGAAACACCATATATTTT.

The V and J genes are TRBV28 and TRBJ2-1; D remains unclear. Germline CDR1 and CDR2: MDHEN and SYDVKM. The length of the CDR3 is 16 residues. V was shortened by 5 bases and J by 0 bases, with 14 bases between the two germline ends. The CDR3 loop reads CASSDNRRSSYNEQFF. For the CDR3, the DNA is TGTGCCAGCAGTGATAACCGACGTAGCTCCTACAATGAGCAGTTCTTC. Based on the CDR3 plus reference TRBV28 and TRBJ2-1, the full variable domain is DVKVTQSSRYLVKRTGEKVFLECVQDMDHENMFWYRQDPGLGLRLIYFSYDVKMKEKGDIPEGYSVSREKKERFSLILESASTNQTSMYLCASSDNRRSSYNEQFFGPGTRLTVL.

CDR3 region: CASTFQGVYETQYF. DNA for the CDR3: TGTGCCAGCACGTTCCAGGGGGTTTATGAGACCCAGTACTTC. J is TRBJ2-5 and V is TRBV2; TRBD1 matches 7 bases. This CDR3 spans 14 amino acids. The V and J ends lost 7 bases and 5 bases, in that order; junction bases with no gene match: 10. The germline gives CDR1 SNHLY, CDR2 FYNNEI.